The next 26 T cell receptor beta chains were all read from a single sample in a study of T-cell memory formation after mild COVID-19. Using its own MiXCR run on the 5' RACE reads, TCRdb lists one record per CDR3 protein. This table holds 390,000 or so distinct CDR3 sequences, roughly 15% found once. The sequenced sample was PBMCs or a T cell subset sorted from them (not recorded which). These receptors were obtained from a man younger than 35 who had mild COVID-19 (a few samples of this study predate the infection). Cell type and time point are not known.

This clonotype was seen a few times. The rearrangement links TRBV6-2 or TRBV6-3 to TRBJ2-7; 10 nucleotides agree with TRBD1. Germline values: CDR1 MNHEY, CDR2 SVGEGT. The CDR3 runs to 15 residues. Trimming removed 2 bases from V and 7 bases from J; junction bases left unmatched: 8. The CDR3 region has the DNA TGTGCCAGCAGTTACAGGGGACAGGGGAATGTGGAGCAGTACGTC. Amino acid sequence: CASSYRGQGNVEQYV.

This clonotype was found many times. The chain employs TRBV7-2 and TRBJ2-7, with D possibly matching TRBD1 (5 bases). The ends were cut back, 3 bases at V and 3 bases at J, with 9 bases in the middle. Germline V CDR1 and CDR2: SGHTA, FQGNSA. The CDR3 runs 13 residues. The CDR3: CASSFRRGYEQYF. Here the CDR3 DNA reads TGTGCCAGCAGCTTTCGTAGGGGCTACGAGCAGTACTTC. The full variable domain, its missing parts supplied by reference TRBV7-2 and TRBJ2-7, is GAGVSQSPSNKVTEKGKDVELRCDPISGHTALYWYRQSLGQGLEFLIYFQGNSAPDKSGLPSDRFSAERTGGSVSTLTIQRTQQEDSAVYLCASSFRRGYEQYFGPGTRLTVT.

This clonotype was recorded a few times. This sequence joins TRBV6-1 and TRBJ1-6; TRBD1 is a possible D gene (6 bases). Trimming left V 2 bases short and J 7 bases short, with 15 bases between. This CDR3 is built from 16 residues. Germline lookup yields CDR1 MNHNS and CDR2 SASEGT. Here the CDR3 DNA reads TGTGCCAGCAGTGAACAACCGACAGGACTAAATTCACCCCTCCACTTT. Its protein is CASSEQPTGLNSPLHF.

This clonotype was seen only a few times. The chain uses TRBV6-2 or TRBV6-3 and TRBJ2-7, with 13 nucleotides matching TRBD2. The germline CDR1 and CDR2 sequences are MNHEY and SVGEGT. Losses at the gene ends were 0 bases for V and 1 base for J; bases not matched to a gene: 9. This CDR3 comprises 19 residues. CDR3 protein: CASSYSPGGLAGDSYEQYF. CDR3 DNA sequence: TGTGCCAGCAGTTACTCGCCCGGCGGACTAGCGGGGGATTCCTACGAGCAGTACTTC.

The chain combines TRBV6-4 with TRBJ2-1; 7 nucleotides match TRBD2. Germline CDR1 and CDR2: MRHNA and SNTAGT. V dropped 6 bases and J dropped 7; count of bases not matched to a gene: 12. This CDR3 region has 15 residues. This CDR3 reads CASSDEAGEGNEQFF. CDR3 DNA sequence: TGTGCCAGCAGCGACGAGGCGGGGGAAGGTAATGAGCAGTTCTTC.

The genes are TRBV20-1 and TRBJ1-2; D is perhaps TRBD1 (6 bases). CDR1 is DFQATT, CDR2 SNEGSKA, per germline (reference sequence). The germline V and J ends were trimmed by 0 bases and 4 bases, with 21 bases remaining between them. The length of the CDR3 is 17 residues. In nucleotides, the CDR3 is TGCAGTGCTAGAGATAGGGGCAAGGGGGGTACTTTCTATGGCTACACCTTC. Protein product: CSARDRGKGGTFYGYTF.

The rearrangement uses TRBV20-1 and TRBJ2-1; 10 bases are a match to TRBD1. Germline V gene sequence: CDR1 DFQATT, CDR2 SNEGSKA (reference sequence). The junction had 9 bases not matched to a gene; V was cut back by 1 base and J by 0 bases. The CDR3 consists of 18 residues. The DNA for the CDR3 is TGCAGTGCTAGAGGAGACGGGACAGGGGTGGCCTCCTACAATGAGCAGTTCTTC. This encodes CSARGDGTGVASYNEQFF.

V and J are TRBV7-2 and TRBJ1-1; D not certain. This CDR3 comprises 15 residues. The V gene lost 5 bases and the J gene lost 3 bases, with 16 bases spanning the gap. Germline V gives CDR1 SGHTA, CDR2 FQGNSA. CDR3 nucleotides: TGTGCCAGCAGCCCTCGGAGTGGGGAGTACACTGAAGCTTTCTTT. It encodes CASSPRSGEYTEAFF.

The chain joins TRBV6-5 to TRBJ2-3; D call uncertain. CDR3 length equals 14 residues. The germline V gene encodes CDR1 MNHEY and CDR2 SVGAGI. Trimming removed 8 bases from V and 1 base from J, with 13 bases in between. The CDR3 region is CASQTTIGTDTQYF. CDR3 bases: TGTGCCAGCCAAACTACAATAGGCACAGATACGCAGTATTTT.

This clonotype has a handful of counts. V and J are TRBV5-1 and TRBJ2-5, with 8 bases identical to TRBD2. The CDR3 contains 16 residues. V was clipped by 0 bases and J by 2 bases; unmatched bases: 6. Germline V gene lookup returns CDR1 SGHRS and CDR2 YFSETQ. As DNA, the CDR3 is TGCGCCAGCAGCTTGGGGATAGCGGGGACGCAAGAGACCCAGTACTTC. Protein sequence: CASSLGIAGTQETQYF.

This clonotype was counted between two and nine times. The rearrangement uses TRBV6-5 and TRBJ2-1, with D uncertain. The CDR3 length is 16 residues. Deletions cut 6 bases from V and 1 base from J, with 16 bases between. Germline CDR1 and CDR2: MNHEY and SVGAGI. The CDR3 coding sequence is TGTGCCAGCAGCCTTACGGCCATGGGGTCCTACAATGAGCAGTTCTTC. Translating it yields CASSLTAMGSYNEQFF.

This clonotype was detected only a few times. The gene calls are TRBV4-1 and TRBJ1-1; D gene unclear. The germline gives CDR1 MGHRA, CDR2 YSYEKL. This CDR3 spans 16 amino acids. V lost 4 bases, J lost 1 base, and 16 bases lay in between. The CDR3 region has the DNA TGCGCCAGCAGCCCCCGGGTTTCTTACCCGAACACTGAAGCTTTCTTT. It yields the protein CASSPRVSYPNTEAFF.

Ten or more counts support this clonotype. The rearrangement links TRBV12-3 or TRBV12-4 to TRBJ2-2; 7 bases match TRBD1. The CDR3 is 14 amino acids. After removal of 6 bases from V and 2 bases from J, the junction contained 3 bases not matched to a gene. CDR3 DNA sequence: TGTGCCAGCAGGGGACAGTATAACACCGGGGAGCTGTTTTTT. Translating gives CASRGQYNTGELFF.

This clonotype appeared a few times. The chain recombines TRBV29-1 with TRBJ1-2; no firm D call. This CDR3 contains 13 residues. V dropped 1 base and J dropped 4 bases, with 10 bases sitting between them. Germline V gives CDR1 SQVTM, CDR2 ANQGSEA. The CDR3 is CSVEGTEGYGYTF. The CDR3 region has the DNA TGCAGCGTTGAAGGGACGGAGGGCTATGGCTACACCTTC.

The chain uses TRBV9 and TRBJ2-1; D gene ambiguous. The CDR3 length is 15 residues. Trimming took 3 bases from V and 2 from J, leaving 12 bases between them. The germline V gene encodes CDR1 SGDLS and CDR2 YYNGEE. CDR3 in DNA: TGTGCCAGCAGCGCAAGCGTCGGGCCCTACAATGAGCAGTTCTTC. Translation gives CASSASVGPYNEQFF.

This clonotype was detected a few times. The rearrangement joins TRBV7-6 to TRBJ2-7, with 9 bases that match TRBD1. CDR3 size: 17 residues. Per the germline V gene, CDR1 is SGHVS and CDR2 is FNYEAQ. J gave up 5 bases and V 5 bases, and 16 bases lay outside the gene matches. The CDR3 spells CASSPQITGTGRHEQYF. CDR3 nucleotides: TGTGCCAGCAGCCCGCAAATAACCGGGACAGGGAGACACGAGCAGTACTTC.

This clonotype turned up a few times. The chain carries TRBV10-3 and TRBJ2-3, with 7 bases that match TRBD2. The J segment lost 6 bases and the V segment lost 8 bases, leaving 5 bases of the junction unmatched. This CDR3 spans 12 amino acids. Per the germline V gene, CDR1 is ENHRY and CDR2 is SYGVKD. The CDR3 here is CAIAPGGDTQYF. The DNA of the CDR3 is TGTGCCATCGCCCCCGGGGGGGATACGCAGTATTTT.

The chain uses TRBV6-2 or TRBV6-3 and TRBJ1-6; 8 bases are a match to TRBD1. CDR3 length: 13 amino acids. CDR1 MNHEY and CDR2 SVGEGT come from the germline V gene. V shed 7 bases and J 17 bases; nucleotides not matched to a gene: 13. The CDR3 region is CASTRGQAAGVHF. The DNA for the CDR3 is TGTGCCAGCACGAGGGGACAGGCCGCGGGAGTCCACTTT.

V and J are TRBV14 and TRBJ1-2, with TRBD1 matching 7 bases. Trimming at V came to 4 bases and at J to 4 bases, leaving 3 bases not matched to a gene. This CDR3 has 13 residues. In germline, CDR1 is SGHDN, CDR2 FVKESK. In DNA form, the CDR3 reads TGTGCCAGCAGCCGAGGGGGCAGCTATGGCTACACCTTC. As protein: CASSRGGSYGYTF.

This clonotype appeared a few times. The rearrangement links TRBV21-1 to TRBJ1-6. TRBV21-1 is annotated as a pseudogene. CDR3 size: 12 residues. The CDR3, as DNA: TGTGCCAGCAGCGCCCAATTGGAACCCCTCCACTTT. It codes for CASSAQLEPLHF.

V is TRBV7-2 and J is TRBJ2-1, with 12 positions matching TRBD1. Germline V CDR1 and CDR2: SGHTA, FQGNSA. J lost 3 bases, V lost 0 bases, and 6 bases had no gene match. This CDR3 has 18 residues. The CDR3 spells CASSLATGTGGFYNEQFF. The CDR3 nucleotides are TGTGCCAGCAGCTTAGCCACCGGGACAGGGGGCTTCTACAATGAGCAGTTCTTC. The full variable domain, with the rest looked up from reference TRBV7-2 and TRBJ2-1, is GAGVSQSPSNKVTEKGKDVELRCDPISGHTALYWYRQSLGQGLEFLIYFQGNSAPDKSGLPSDRFSAERTGGSVSTLTIQRTQQEDSAVYLCASSLATGTGGFYNEQFFGPGTRLTVL.

This clonotype was detected a few times. The V and J genes are TRBV3-1 and TRBJ1-1; no definite D call. Germline V gene sequence: CDR1 LGHDT, CDR2 YNNKEL (reference sequence). The ends were cut back, 4 bases at V and 1 base at J, with 10 bases in the middle. CDR3 length equals 14 residues. CDR3 in DNA: TGTGCCAGCAGCCCAGGACGGGCGAACACTGAAGCTTTCTTT. Translating gives CASSPGRANTEAFF.

The CDR3 sequence is CASSPLSGRDEQYF. The CDR3 DNA is TGCGCCAGCAGCCCCCTGTCAGGGAGGGACGAGCAGTACTTC. This chain links TRBV5-1 with TRBJ2-7, with 7 positions matching TRBD2. Germline CDR1 is SGHRS and CDR2 is YFSETQ. J was trimmed by 5 bases and V by 4 bases; bases with no gene match: 9. The CDR3 is 14 residues long. Supplemented by reference TRBV5-1 and TRBJ2-7, the full variable domain reads KAGVTQTPRYLIKTRGQQVTLSCSPISGHRSVSWYQQTPGQGLQFLFEYFSETQRNKGNFPGRFSGRQFSNSRSEMNVSTLELGDSALYLCASSPLSGRDEQYFGPGTRLTVT.

Only a few counts were recorded for this clonotype. The chain is built from TRBV7-9 and TRBJ2-3; D call uncertain. The germline CDR1 and CDR2 sequences are SEHNR and FQNEAQ (reference sequence). The CDR3 covers 13 residues. Trimming stripped 5 bases from V and 0 bases from J, with 6 bases between. The CDR3 DNA is TGTGCCAGCAGCGACAAAAGCACAGATACGCAGTATTTT. As protein: CASSDKSTDTQYF.

This sequence joins TRBV5-5 and TRBJ1-3, with D uncertain. Germline V lookup: CDR1 SGHKS, CDR2 YYEKEE (reference sequence). This CDR3 is built from 17 residues. V was pared by 1 base and J by 7 bases, with 21 bases between. CDR3 sequence reads: CASSLFLETPPGNTIYF. The CDR3 bases are TGTGCCAGCAGCTTGTTTCTTGAGACGCCGCCCGGGAACACCATATATTTT.

The chain combines TRBV11-2 with TRBJ2-2; no firm D call. The CDR3 length is 12 residues. Trimming took 0 bases from V and 7 from J, leaving 3 bases between them. Germline-derived CDR1 and CDR2 are SGHAT and FQNNGV. The CDR3 spells CASSLDVGELFF. CDR3 DNA sequence: TGTGCCAGCAGCTTAGATGTCGGGGAGCTGTTTTTT.